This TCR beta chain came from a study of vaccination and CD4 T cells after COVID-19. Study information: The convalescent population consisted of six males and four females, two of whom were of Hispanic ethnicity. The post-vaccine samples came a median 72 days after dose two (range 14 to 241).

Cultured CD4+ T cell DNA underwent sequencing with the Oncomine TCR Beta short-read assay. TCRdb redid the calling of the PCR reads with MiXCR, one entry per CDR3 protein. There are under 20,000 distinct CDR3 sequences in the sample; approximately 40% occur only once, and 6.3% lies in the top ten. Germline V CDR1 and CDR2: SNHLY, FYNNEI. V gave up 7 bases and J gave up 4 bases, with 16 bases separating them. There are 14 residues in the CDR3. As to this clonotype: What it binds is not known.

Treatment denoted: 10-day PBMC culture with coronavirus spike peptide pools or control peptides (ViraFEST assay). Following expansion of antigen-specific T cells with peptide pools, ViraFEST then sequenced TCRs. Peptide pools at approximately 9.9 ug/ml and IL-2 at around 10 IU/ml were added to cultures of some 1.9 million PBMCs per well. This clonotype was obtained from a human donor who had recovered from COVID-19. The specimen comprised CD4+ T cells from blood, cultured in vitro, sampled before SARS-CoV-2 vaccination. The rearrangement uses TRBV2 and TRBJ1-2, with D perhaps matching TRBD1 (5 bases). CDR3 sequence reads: CASKIGTVSYGYTF. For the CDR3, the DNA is TGTGCCAGCAAGATCGGGACTGTTTCCTATGGCTACACCTTC.